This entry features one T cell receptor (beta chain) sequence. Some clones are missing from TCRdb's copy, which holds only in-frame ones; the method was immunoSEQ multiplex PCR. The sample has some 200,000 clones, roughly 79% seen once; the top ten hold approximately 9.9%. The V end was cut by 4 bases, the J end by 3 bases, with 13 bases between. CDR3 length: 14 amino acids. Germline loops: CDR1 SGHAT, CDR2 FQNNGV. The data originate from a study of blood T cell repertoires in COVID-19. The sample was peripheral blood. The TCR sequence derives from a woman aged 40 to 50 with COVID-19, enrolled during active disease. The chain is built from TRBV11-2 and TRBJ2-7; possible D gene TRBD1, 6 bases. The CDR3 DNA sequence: TGTGCCAGCAGCTCCCAACCAGGGGACTACGAGCAGTACTTC. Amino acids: CASSSQPGDYEQYF.